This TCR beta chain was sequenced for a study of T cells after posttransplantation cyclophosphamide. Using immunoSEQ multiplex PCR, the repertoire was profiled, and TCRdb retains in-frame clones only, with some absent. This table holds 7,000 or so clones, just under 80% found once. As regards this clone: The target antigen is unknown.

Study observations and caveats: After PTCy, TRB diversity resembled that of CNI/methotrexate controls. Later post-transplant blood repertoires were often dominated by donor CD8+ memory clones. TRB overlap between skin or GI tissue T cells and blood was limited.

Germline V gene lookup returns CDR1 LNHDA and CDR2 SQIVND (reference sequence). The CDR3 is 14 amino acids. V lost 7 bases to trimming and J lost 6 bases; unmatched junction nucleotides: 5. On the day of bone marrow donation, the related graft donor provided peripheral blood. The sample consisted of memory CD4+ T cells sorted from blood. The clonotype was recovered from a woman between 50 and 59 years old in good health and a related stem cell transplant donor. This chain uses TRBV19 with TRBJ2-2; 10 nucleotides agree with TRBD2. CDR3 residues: CASTLGTSAGELFF. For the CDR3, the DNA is TGTGCCAGTACCCTCGGGACTAGCGCCGGGGAGCTGTTTTTT. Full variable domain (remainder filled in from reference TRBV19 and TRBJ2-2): DGGITQSPKYLFRKEGQNVTLSCEQNLNHDAMYWYRQDPGQGLRLIYYSQIVNDFQKGDIAEGYSVSREKKESFPLTVTSAQKNPTAFYLCASTLGTSAGELFFGEGSRLTVL.